Here is one T cell receptor (beta chain) with its context. Its antigen is not known. In the sorted-subset replicate PCRs, approximately 200 ng DNA, some 30,000 T cell genomes, was used. Using immunoSEQ multiplex PCR, the repertoire was profiled, and TCRdb retains in-frame clones only, with some absent. The sample has millions of clones, about 92% seen once. Germline assignment: CDR1 MNHEY and CDR2 SVGAGI. V gave up 2 bases and J gave up 7 bases, with 15 bases separating them. The CDR3 has 15 amino acids. This sample was taken from a study of shared clonotypes between healthy human individuals. Study-level results: A handful of donors showed sharing of approximately 5% of naive CD4 clonotypes.

The sample consisted of naive CD4+ T cells sorted from blood. The subset denotes: CD45RA+ positively selected. The chain carries TRBV6-5 and TRBJ2-4; D possibly corresponds to TRBD2 (6 bases). The receptor was derived from a man aged 18 to 30 in good health. The CDR3 spells CASSYAEGWGNIQYF. The CDR3 coding sequence is TGTGCCAGCAGTTACGCGGAGGGATGGGGGAACATTCAGTACTTC.